Below are 3 T cell receptor beta chains sequenced from a single sample in a study of OX40 agonist ivuxolimab in advanced cancers. This table comes from immunoSEQ multiplex PCR, and its TCRdb copy is limited to in-frame clones, with some not included. This table holds around 50,000 clones, approximately 80% found once. Sequencing used CD4+ or CD8+ T cells sorted from blood, obtained in a trial of the OX40 agonist ivuxolimab. The receptors originated from an adult with an advanced solid tumor such as melanoma, head and neck, liver or kidney cancer.

The chain uses TRBV19 and TRBJ1-5; 9 bases are a match to TRBD1. The length of the CDR3 is 13 residues. Trimming took 10 bases from V and 4 from J; bases not matched to a gene: 5. Germline V gives CDR1 LNHDA, CDR2 SQIVND (reference sequence). In DNA form, the CDR3 reads TGTGCCATTACAGGGGGCCCAAATCAGCCCCAGCATTTT. It codes for CAITGGPNQPQHF.

The chain employs TRBV19 and TRBJ2-5, with 7 positions matching TRBD2. Germline V gene sequence: CDR1 LNHDA, CDR2 SQIVND (reference sequence). This CDR3 spans 13 amino acids. Trimming at V came to 11 bases and at J to 5 bases, leaving 11 bases not matched to a gene. CDR3 bases: TGTGCCTCGACTGGGAGGGGCCGGGAGACCCAGTACTTC. Its translation is CASTGRGRETQYF.

The rearrangement uses TRBV6-5 and TRBJ1-1; the match to TRBD1 covers 10 bases. Losses at the gene ends were 5 bases for V and 2 bases for J; bases not matched to a gene: 2. CDR1 MNHEY and CDR2 SVGAGI come from the germline V gene. This CDR3 contains 14 residues. For the CDR3, the DNA is TGTGCCAGCAGTCGGGACAGGGGAAACACTGAAGCTTTCTTT. Residues: CASSRDRGNTEAFF.